A single sample is the source of the 30 T cell receptor beta chains below, sequenced in a study of cytomegalovirus exposure and HLA in healthy donors. With 60 Vbeta and 13 Jbeta primers, the PCR was carried out. Method: immunoSEQ multiplex PCR; TCRdb's copy keeps in-frame clones and lacks some. The data contain 150,000 to 200,000 clones, under 85% of them singletons. Material for sequencing was PBMCs. The source is a female donor in good health and CMV-seronegative.

The genes are TRBV27 and TRBJ2-1, with D perhaps TRBD1 (6 bases). V shed 3 bases and J shed 3 bases, with 6 bases lying between them. Per the germline V gene, CDR1 is MNHEY and CDR2 is SMNVEV (reference sequence). The CDR3 consists of 13 residues. CDR3 nucleotide sequence: TGTGCCAGCAGTTTGGACAGCTACAATGAGCAGTTCTTC. The encoded protein is CASSLDSYNEQFF.

This clone was counted only a few times. The CDR3 nucleotides are TGTGCCAGCAGTTACAGGGGGAGCACTGAAGCTTTCTTT. This encodes CASSYRGSTEAFF. V gene TRBV6-5 combines with J gene TRBJ1-1, with a possible D match to TRBD1 (6 bases). Per germline, CDR1 MNHEY and CDR2 SVGAGI. V lost 2 bases and J lost 4, with 8 bases in between. This CDR3 has 13 amino acids.

V and J are TRBV4-3 and TRBJ1-3, with 8 bases aligning to TRBD1. CDR3 size: 16 residues. Germline-derived CDR1 and CDR2 are LGHNA and YSLEER. V dropped 0 bases and J dropped 0; count of bases not matched to a gene: 1. For the CDR3, the DNA is TGCGCCAGCAGCCAAGACACAGGGGGCTCTGGAAACACCATATATTTT. Its protein product is CASSQDTGGSGNTIYF.

The CDR3 bases are TGTGCCAGCAGTTCGCAACAGGGATTCATGAACACTGAAGCTTTCTTT. Translation gives CASSSQQGFMNTEAFF. The chain employs TRBV28 and TRBJ1-1; a possible D gene is TRBD1 (6 bases). The CDR3 extends over 16 amino acids. V lost 4 bases and J 0 bases, leaving 15 bases between the germline ends. Per germline, CDR1 MDHEN and CDR2 SYDVKM.

The count of this clone is one. V gene TRBV7-8 combines with J gene TRBJ1-2; the match to TRBD1 covers 10 bases. Germline CDR1 and CDR2: SGHVS and FQNEAQ. This CDR3 comprises 16 residues. V trimming: 2 bases; J trimming: 4 bases; junction bases outside the gene matches: 7. The CDR3: CASSLILTGGIYGYTF. DNA of the CDR3: TGTGCCAGCAGCTTAATCCTGACAGGGGGCATCTATGGCTACACCTTC. The variable domain in full, completed from reference TRBV7-8 and TRBJ1-2, reads GAGVSQSPRYKVAKRGQDVALRCDPISGHVSLFWYQQALGQGPEFLTYFQNEAQLDKSGLPSDRFFAERPEGSVSTLKIQRTQQEDSAVYLCASSLILTGGIYGYTFGSGTRLTVV.

The chain employs TRBV11-2 and TRBJ1-4; D might be TRBD1 (6 bases). Germline V gives CDR1 SGHAT, CDR2 FQNNGV. V was shortened by 6 bases and J by 5 bases, with 16 bases between the two germline ends. The CDR3 is 15 amino acids. The CDR3 coding sequence is TGTGCCAGCAGTCAAGACGGGACAAGGAATGAAAAACTGTTTTTT. This encodes CASSQDGTRNEKLFF.

The gene calls are TRBV19 and TRBJ1-5; 7 positions agree with TRBD1. The J segment lost 4 bases and the V segment lost 4 bases, leaving 7 bases of the junction unmatched. Germline CDR1 LNHDA, CDR2 SQIVND (reference sequence). The CDR3 spans 15 residues. CDR3: CASSTSRGSNQPQHF. The CDR3 bases are TGTGCCAGTAGTACAAGCAGGGGGAGTAATCAGCCCCAGCATTTT.

This chain connects TRBV7-9 to TRBJ2-5; the match to TRBD1 covers 7 bases. The J segment lost 7 bases and the V segment lost 1 base, leaving 15 bases of the junction unmatched. CDR1 is SEHNR, CDR2 FQNEAQ, per germline (reference sequence). This CDR3 is 17 amino acids long. The CDR3 loop is CASSLEILAQGYGTQYF. The CDR3 DNA reads TGTGCCAGCAGCTTAGAGATCCTGGCACAGGGGTATGGGACCCAGTACTTC.

Only a few counts were recorded for this clone. The chain links TRBV5-4 to TRBJ1-5; 8 bases map to TRBD1. V lost 0 bases, J lost 7 bases, and 3 bases stayed unmatched. The V gene's germline CDR1 is SGHNT and CDR2 YYREEE (reference sequence). This CDR3 comprises 14 residues. The CDR3 loop reads CASSLDQGAQPQHF. The CDR3 DNA follows: TGTGCCAGCAGCTTGGACCAGGGGGCACAGCCCCAGCATTTT.

The chain employs TRBV29-1 and TRBJ1-3; D is undetermined. CDR3 length: 13 residues. Germline lookup yields CDR1 SQVTM and CDR2 ANQGSEA. V lost 4 bases and J lost 2, with 9 bases in between. The CDR3 nucleotides read TGCAGCGTTGGGGAGGTGACTGGAAACACCATATATTTT. Translating it yields CSVGEVTGNTIYF.

The V gene is TRBV5-1, the J gene TRBJ2-7; maybe TRBD1 (6 bases). Germline V lookup: CDR1 SGHRS, CDR2 YFSETQ. The CDR3 has 13 residues. V was shortened by 4 bases and J by 2 bases, with 10 bases between the two germline ends. The CDR3 nucleotides are TGCGCCAGCAGCGGCCAGGGGACCTACGAGCAGTACTTC. This encodes CASSGQGTYEQYF.

The chain is built from TRBV4-3 and TRBJ1-2, with a possible D match to TRBD1 (5 bases). V dropped 1 base and J dropped 8 bases, with 14 bases sitting between them. This CDR3 has 14 amino acids. The germline gives CDR1 LGHNA, CDR2 YSLEER. The CDR3 region is CASSQAGHVRGYTF. In DNA form, the CDR3 reads TGCGCCAGCAGCCAAGCCGGACATGTTCGGGGCTACACCTTC.

The gene calls are TRBV30 and TRBJ2-7, with TRBD2 as a possible D gene (7 bases). This CDR3 is 13 amino acids long. Per the germline V gene, CDR1 is GTSNPN and CDR2 is SVGIG (reference sequence). V lost 4 bases to trimming and J lost 2 bases, with 12 bases between them. DNA of the CDR3: TGTGCCTGGACCGGCGGGGGCCCCTACGAGCAGTACTTC. Translating it yields CAWTGGGPYEQYF.

This chain links TRBV28 with TRBJ1-6, with 7 bases fitting TRBD1. With 10 bases clipped from V and 0 bases from J, the junction kept 9 bases outside the gene matches. This CDR3 has 16 residues. CDR1 is MDHEN and CDR2 is SYDVKM in the germline V gene. CDR3 protein: CATLIGQDSYNSPLHF. The CDR3, as DNA: TGTGCCACCCTAATCGGACAGGACTCCTATAATTCACCCCTCCACTTT.

V gene TRBV30 combines with J gene TRBJ1-3, with D perhaps TRBD1 (5 bases). Looked up from germline, CDR1 is GTSNPN and CDR2 is SVGIG (reference sequence). V was shortened by 2 bases and J by 3 bases, with 20 bases between the two germline ends. The CDR3 sequence is 17 residues long. CDR3 protein: CAWSTLGNLGRGNTIYF. The CDR3 coding sequence is TGTGCCTGGAGTACATTAGGAAACTTGGGGCGTGGAAACACCATATATTTT.

This rearrangement joins TRBV7-8 to TRBJ1-5; weak D call: TRBD1 (5 bases). The germline CDR1 and CDR2 sequences are SGHVS and FQNEAQ. This CDR3 has 14 amino acids. V was shortened by 1 base and J by 5 bases, with 9 bases between the two germline ends. The DNA of the CDR3 is TGTGCCAGCAGCTTAGGACAGCTAGATCAGCCCCAGCATTTT. Translated, it gives CASSLGQLDQPQHF. The entire variable domain, with the rest obtained from reference TRBV7-8 and TRBJ1-5, is as follows: GAGVSQSPRYKVAKRGQDVALRCDPISGHVSLFWYQQALGQGPEFLTYFQNEAQLDKSGLPSDRFFAERPEGSVSTLKIQRTQQEDSAVYLCASSLGQLDQPQHFGDGTRLSIL.

This clone was seen only a few times. V and J are TRBV6-1 and TRBJ1-1; the match to TRBD1 covers 7 bases. Germline V lookup: CDR1 MNHNS, CDR2 SASEGT. Losses at the gene ends were 6 bases for V and 4 bases for J; bases not matched to a gene: 5. CDR3 length: 13 amino acids. The CDR3 loop is CASRLTGVTEAFF. CDR3 nucleotides: TGTGCCAGCAGACTTACAGGGGTCACTGAAGCTTTCTTT.

The chain links TRBV7-9 to TRBJ2-3; tentative D call: TRBD2 (5 bases). The CDR3 runs 15 residues. V was shortened by 5 bases and J by 1 base, with 13 bases between the two germline ends. The germline V gene encodes CDR1 SEHNR and CDR2 FQNEAQ (reference sequence). The CDR3 loop is CASSPMSGRTDTQYF. CDR3 nucleotides: TGTGCCAGCAGCCCCATGAGCGGCCGCACAGATACGCAGTATTTT.

This clone was seen a few times. CDR3 protein: CASSPASGGYEQYF. CDR3 sequence (DNA): TGTGCCAGCTCACCAGCTAGCGGGGGGTACGAGCAGTACTTC. This chain uses TRBV18 with TRBJ2-7; 11 positions match TRBD2. The CDR3 loop spans 14 amino acids. The germline gives CDR1 KGHSH, CDR2 LQKENI. V lost 2 bases and J lost 4; bases outside the gene matches: 1.

This chain links TRBV6-9 with TRBJ2-7; possible D gene TRBD2, 6 bases. This CDR3 comprises 13 residues. CDR1 and CDR2 from the germline V gene are MNHGY and SVAAGI. With 5 bases removed from V and 2 bases from J, the gap between germline ends came to 10 bases. The CDR3 DNA reads TGTGCCAGCAGTGCGGGACGGACCTACGAGCAGTACTTC. Translating it yields CASSAGRTYEQYF.

The chain uses TRBV9 and TRBJ2-6; 8 bases are a match to TRBD2. Germline V gene lookup returns CDR1 SGDLS and CDR2 YYNGEE. Trimming took 4 bases from V and 0 from J; bases not matched to a gene: 6. The CDR3 runs to 17 residues. The CDR3, as DNA: TGTGCCAGCAGCTATACTAGCGGAACCTCTGGGGCCAACGTCCTGACTTTC. This encodes CASSYTSGTSGANVLTF.

The genes are TRBV5-6 and TRBJ2-5; 12 bases line up with TRBD2. After removal of 0 bases from V and 0 bases from J, the junction contained 3 bases not matched to a gene. The CDR3 extends over 17 amino acids. Germline CDR1 and CDR2: SGHDT and YYEEEE. The CDR3 loop is CASSLVLAGGDQETQYF. As DNA, the CDR3 is TGTGCCAGCAGCTTGGTGCTAGCGGGAGGGGACCAAGAGACCCAGTACTTC.

The V call is TRBV6-5, the J call TRBJ2-5; weak D call: TRBD1 (5 bases). The J call may be mistaken, given a closer DNA end match to TRBJ2-7. Germline V CDR1 and CDR2: MNHEY, SVGAGI. The CDR3 runs to 14 residues. Here the CDR3 reads CASTQGTAPYEQYF. Written as DNA, the CDR3 is TGTGCCAGCACCCAGGGTACGGCGCCCTACGAGCAGTACTTC.

The gene calls are TRBV28 and TRBJ1-2; 9 bases match TRBD1. V gave up 7 bases and J gave up 8 bases; unmatched junction bases: 14. This CDR3 has 15 residues. Germline assignment: CDR1 MDHEN and CDR2 SYDVKM. CDR3 residues: CASNYLRQGVSGYTF. The DNA for the CDR3 is TGTGCCAGCAATTACTTAAGACAGGGGGTTAGCGGCTACACCTTC.

With respect to this clone: Other DNA sequences from this sample encode an identical CDR3 as well. V is TRBV7-9 and J is TRBJ1-1, with D possibly TRBD1 on 5 matching bases. V lost 1 base and J lost 3, with 6 bases in between. The CDR3 covers 13 residues. Per the germline V gene, CDR1 is SEHNR and CDR2 is FQNEAQ (reference sequence). CDR3 nucleotide sequence: TGTGCCAGCAGCTTAGAAGGGGACACTGAAGCTTTCTTT. This encodes CASSLEGDTEAFF.

This chain uses TRBV6-5 with TRBJ2-1; tentatively, D is TRBD2 (6 bases). Germline V CDR1 and CDR2: MNHEY, SVGAGI. This CDR3 contains 14 residues. Deletions cut 6 bases from V and 1 base from J, with 10 bases between. The DNA for the CDR3 is TGTGCCAGCAGCCGGAGCGGGTCCTACAATGAGCAGTTCTTC. Amino acids: CASSRSGSYNEQFF.

This chain links TRBV4-1 with TRBJ2-7; TRBD1 matches 8 bases. Germline V gene sequence: CDR1 MGHRA, CDR2 YSYEKL. The CDR3 extends over 14 amino acids. Unmatched junction bases numbered 6, after V lost 1 base and J lost 7 bases. CDR3 nucleotides: TGCGCCAGCAGCCAAGGGACAGGGTTGGGGGAGCAGTACTTC. Its translation is CASSQGTGLGEQYF.

The chain is built from TRBV6-5 and TRBJ1-4; D remains unclear. Germline lookup yields CDR1 MNHEY and CDR2 SVGAGI. Trimming took off 6 bases at V and 8 bases at J, with 19 bases between the two ends. The CDR3 loop spans 15 amino acids. This CDR3 reads CASSKVGVFQEKLFF. DNA of the CDR3: TGTGCCAGCAGCAAAGTCGGAGTCTTCCAAGAAAAACTGTTTTTT.

The gene calls are TRBV6-6 and TRBJ2-1; 9 positions agree with TRBD2. Germline CDR1 and CDR2: MNHNY and SVGAGI (reference sequence). The V and J ends lost 7 bases and 3 bases, in that order; junction bases with no gene match: 10. This CDR3 has 16 residues. CDR3 nucleotides: TGTGCCAGCACCGCCCTTGGAGCGGGGGGCTACAATGAGCAGTTCTTC. This codes for CASTALGAGGYNEQFF.

The chain recombines TRBV27 with TRBJ1-1; TRBD1 agrees at 7 bases. The germline gives CDR1 MNHEY, CDR2 SMNVEV (reference sequence). V gave up 1 base and J gave up 3 bases; unmatched junction bases: 5. The CDR3 sequence is 15 residues long. This CDR3 is CASSLYQGGDTEAFF. Written as DNA, the CDR3 is TGTGCCAGCAGTTTATATCAGGGGGGAGACACTGAAGCTTTCTTT.